These T cell receptor beta chains were read from a single sample in a study of Graves' ophthalmopathy and Graves' hyperthyroidism. TCRdb re-derived calls from the multiplex PCR reads in MiXCR, one entry per CDR3 protein. The sample shows just over 600,000 distinct CDR3 sequences, 22% of them seen only once. Sequencing was carried out using peripheral blood. These receptors were obtained from a woman in her late teens or twenties with stable Graves' hyperthyroidism. Some clones in this sample may be carry-over from other donors' samples. CDR3s include the opening cysteine and the closing phenylalanine or tryptophan. The D gene is left open where the match is weak. A row's size may be missing; if present it is once, few, many or a size class.

clone_size	d_call	cdr3_length	v_call	j_call	cdr3_aa	cdr3_nt
many	TRBD1	16	TRBV28	TRBJ2-2	CASSSARTGSTGELFF	TGTGCCAGCAGTTCCGCTCGGACAGGCTCCACCGGGGAGCTGTTTTTT
.	.	15	TRBV27	TRBJ2-7	CASSLYPGPGYEQYF	TGTGCCAGCAGTTTATACCCAGGGCCAGGCTACGAGCAGTACTTC
many	TRBD1	17	TRBV10-3	TRBJ2-2	CAISESGQGTNTGELFF	TGTGCCATCAGTGAGTCAGGACAGGGGACGAACACCGGGGAGCTGTTTTTT
many	.	15	TRBV19	TRBJ1-6	CASSIQGSYNSPLHF	TGTGCCAGTAGTATCCAGGGCTCCTATAATTCACCCCTCCACTTT
.	TRBD1	15	TRBV15	TRBJ2-7	CATSSGQGDIHEQYF	TGTGCCACCAGCTCCGGACAGGGGGACATCCACGAGCAGTACTTC
many	TRBD1	16	TRBV6-5	TRBJ2-7	CASSYSGGTGVYEQYF	TGTGCCAGCAGTTACTCGGGCGGGACAGGGGTCTACGAGCAGTACTTC
.	TRBD2	16	TRBV28	TRBJ2-7	CASSPSRTSGVYEQYF	TGTGCCAGCAGTCCCTCGAGGACTAGCGGGGTCTACGAGCAGTACTTC
many	.	12	TRBV20-1	TRBJ2-7	CSGGHRSYEQYF	TGCAGTGGGGGACACCGCTCCTACGAGCAGTACTTC
many	.	15	TRBV25-1	TRBJ1-1	CASSDPQGGNTEAFF	TGTGCCAGCAGTGATCCCCAGGGCGGGAACACTGAAGCTTTCTTT
.	TRBD1	14	TRBV6-1	TRBJ1-2	CASSEGRRQGGYTF	TGTGCCAGCAGTGAAGGGAGAAGACAGGGCGGCTACACCTTC
.	TRBD1	16	TRBV6-2/TRBV6-3	TRBJ2-5	CASSYSPGQGQETQYF	TGTGCCAGCAGTTACTCTCCCGGACAGGGGCAAGAGACCCAGTACTTC
many	TRBD1	16	TRBV2	TRBJ1-1	CASSYGTGDPDTEAFF	TGTGCCAGCAGCTACGGGACAGGGGATCCGGACACTGAAGCTTTCTTT
many	.	16	TRBV20-1	TRBJ1-1	CSARDGFRGQGTEAFF	TGCAGTGCTAGAGATGGATTCCGGGGGCAGGGCACTGAAGCTTTCTTT
many	TRBD1	15	TRBV20-1	TRBJ1-6	CSAINSGTGSSPLHF	TGCAGTGCTATAAACTCCGGGACAGGGAGTTCACCCCTCCACTTT
many	.	15	TRBV4-1	TRBJ2-2	CASSHTASNTGELFF	TGCGCCAGCAGCCATACAGCATCGAACACCGGGGAGCTGTTTTTT
many	TRBD2	19	TRBV27	TRBJ2-3	CASSLATIKRGDWGNTQYF	TGTGCCAGCAGTTTGGCTACAATTAAGCGGGGGGATTGGGGGAATACGCAGTATTTT
many	TRBD1	15	TRBV12-3/TRBV12-4	TRBJ2-2	CASSLGQGNTGELFF	TGTGCCAGCAGCCTGGGACAGGGGAACACCGGGGAGCTGTTTTTT
few	TRBD1	15	TRBV5-1	TRBJ2-7	CASSLVGQGKDEQYF	TGCGCCAGCAGCTTGGTGGGACAGGGAAAGGACGAGCAGTACTTC
many	.	13	TRBV15	TRBJ2-4	CATSDRVKNIKYF	TGTGCCACCAGCGACAGAGTGAAAAACATTAAGTACTTC
many	.	15	TRBV6-5	TRBJ1-5	CASSYSQGNSQPQHF	TGTGCCAGCAGTTACTCGCAGGGGAATAGTCAGCCCCAGCATTTT
few	.	14	TRBV7-9	TRBJ2-7	CASSLAGDPYEQYF	TGTGCCAGCAGCTTAGCGGGAGATCCCTACGAGCAGTACTTC
few	.	15	TRBV4-1	TRBJ1-2	CASSQVSGDDYGYTF	TGCGCCAGCAGCCAAGTCTCAGGGGATGACTATGGCTACACCTTC
few	.	18	TRBV11-1	TRBJ1-3	CASSLGLTGALSGNTIYF	TGTGCCAGCAGCTTAGGGCTCACGGGTGCCCTCTCTGGAAACACCATATATTTT
many	TRBD1	15	TRBV28	TRBJ1-2	CASSSFKQGAYGYTF	TGTGCCAGCAGTTCATTTAAACAGGGGGCCTATGGCTACACCTTC
.	TRBD1	16	TRBV12-3/TRBV12-4	TRBJ1-5	CASSMTGGGSNQPQHF	TGTGCCAGCAGTATGACAGGGGGCGGGAGCAATCAGCCCCAGCATTTT
many	TRBD2	17	TRBV6-2/TRBV6-3	TRBJ2-5	CASSYSLLAGDEETQYF	TGTGCCAGCAGTTACTCCTTACTAGCGGGGGACGAAGAGACCCAGTACTTC
.	.	14	TRBV20-1	TRBJ1-2	CSARDLEDFEGYTF	TGCAGTGCTAGAGATCTTGAGGACTTCGAAGGCTACACCTTC
.	.	15	TRBV7-9	TRBJ1-5	CASSLGWQGIQPQHF	TGTGCCAGCAGCTTAGGGTGGCAGGGGATTCAGCCCCAGCATTTT
many	TRBD1	14	TRBV7-9	TRBJ1-2	CASSSGTGFYGYTF	TGTGCCAGCAGCTCCGGGACAGGGTTCTATGGCTACACCTTC
few	.	12	TRBV20-1	TRBJ2-7	CSARLVDYEQYF	TGCAGTGCTAGACTAGTCGACTACGAGCAGTACTTC
.	.	14	TRBV15	TRBJ1-5	CAISLAGRSQPQHF	TGTGCCATCAGTTTAGCAGGGCGATCCCAGCCCCAGCATTTT
many	.	14	TRBV24-1	TRBJ1-5	CATRDRQPHQPQHF	TGTGCCACCAGAGACCGACAGCCACATCAGCCCCAGCATTTT
many	.	14	TRBV6-5	TRBJ1-1	CASSYQAGGPEAFF	TGTGCCAGCAGTTACCAGGCCGGGGGTCCTGAAGCTTTCTTT
many	.	13	TRBV20-1	TRBJ2-7	CSARRGSSYEQYF	TGCAGTGCTCGACGGGGGAGCTCCTACGAGCAGTACTTC
.	TRBD1	16	TRBV7-8	TRBJ1-5	CASSGNGQAFNEPQHF	TGTGCCAGCAGCGGAAATGGACAGGCGTTTAATGAGCCCCAGCATTTT
few	.	13	TRBV6-1	TRBJ2-4	CASSRDVENIQYF	TGTGCCAGCAGTCGGGACGTTGAAAACATTCAGTACTTC
many	.	15	TRBV9	TRBJ1-6	CASSVEDGYNSPLHF	TGTGCCAGCAGCGTAGAGGACGGTTATAATTCACCCCTCCACTTT
many	.	13	TRBV20-1	TRBJ1-5	CSARIPGVQPQHF	TGCAGTGCTAGAATACCCGGGGTGCAGCCCCAGCATTTT
many	TRBD1	16	TRBV12-3/TRBV12-4	TRBJ1-1	CASSPDRVRVRTEAFF	TGTGCCAGCAGCCCGGACAGGGTCAGAGTTAGGACTGAAGCTTTCTTT
many	TRBD1	15	TRBV5-5	TRBJ2-5	CASSSPGQGEETQYF	TGTGCCAGCAGCAGCCCGGGACAGGGGGAAGAGACCCAGTACTTC
many	TRBD2	15	TRBV9	TRBJ2-7	CASSSSLSGSDEQYF	TGTGCCAGCAGTTCTAGCCTTAGCGGGAGCGACGAGCAGTACTTC
many	.	11	TRBV28	TRBJ1-5	CASKQGPLQHF	TGTGCCAGTAAACAGGGTCCCCTCCAGCATTTT
few	TRBD1	16	TRBV28	TRBJ1-2	CASSTRGQGIPYGYTF	TGTGCCAGCAGCACTCGGGGACAGGGTATACCCTATGGCTACACCTTC
many	.	13	TRBV19	TRBJ2-5	CASSTYDRAAQYF	TGTGCCAGTAGTACGTACGACCGGGCGGCCCAGTACTTC
many	.	15	TRBV7-9	TRBJ1-3	CASSALANTVNTIYF	TGTGCCAGCAGCGCCCTCGCGAACACAGTTAACACCATATATTTT
many	TRBD1	14	TRBV28	TRBJ1-5	CASTDRGANQPQHF	TGTGCCAGCACCGACAGGGGTGCCAATCAGCCCCAGCATTTT
.	.	17	TRBV15	TRBJ1-1	CATSTNLRGGMNTEAFF	TGTGCCACCAGCACCAACCTTCGGGGCGGAATGAACACTGAAGCTTTCTTT
many	.	13	TRBV15	TRBJ2-5	CATSRSLKETQYF	TGTGCCACCAGCAGATCCCTGAAAGAGACCCAGTACTTC
many	.	16	TRBV12-3/TRBV12-4	TRBJ1-3	CASTYPKTPSGNTIYF	TGTGCCAGCACCTACCCGAAGACACCCTCTGGAAACACCATATATTTT
few	TRBD1	12	TRBV19	TRBJ1-1	CASTTGPTEAFF	TGTGCCAGTACGACAGGGCCCACTGAAGCTTTCTTT
.	.	14	TRBV20-1	TRBJ1-5	CSARFGQLDQPQHF	TGCAGTGCTAGATTTGGACAGCTAGATCAGCCCCAGCATTTT
.	.	14	TRBV12-3/TRBV12-4	TRBJ1-1	CASSLRDWRLLSSF	TGTGCCAGCAGTCTCCGGGACTGGAGGTTACTTTCTTCCTTT
.	.	12	TRBV2	TRBJ2-7	CASGVSLYEQYF	TGTGCCAGCGGCGTCAGTCTCTACGAGCAGTACTTC
many	.	15	TRBV6-2/TRBV6-3	TRBJ2-5	CASKKEGFVAKTQYF	TGTGCCAGCAAGAAGGAGGGGTTTGTGGCGAAGACCCAGTACTTC
many	.	14	TRBV6-5	TRBJ2-7	CASSYKRNSYEQYF	TGTGCCAGCAGTTACAAGCGAAACTCCTACGAGCAGTACTTC
few	TRBD1	17	TRBV5-1	TRBJ2-2	CASSLDPGQVNTGELFF	TGCGCCAGCAGCTTGGATCCGGGACAGGTGAACACCGGGGAGCTGTTTTTT
.	.	14	TRBV20-1	TRBJ2-7	CSARDRGYSYEQYF	TGCAGTGCTAGAGACAGGGGCTATTCCTACGAGCAGTACTTC
.	.	14	TRBV9	TRBJ2-5	CASSVDSSQETQYF	TGTGCCAGCAGCGTCGACAGTTCACAAGAGACCCAGTACTTC